These T cell receptor beta chains were read from a single sample in a study of shared clonotypes between healthy human individuals. Sequencing was performed with immunoSEQ multiplex PCR; in TCRdb, only in-frame clones are kept and a portion is missing. The repertoire holds about 820,000 clones, with 92% as singletons. The sample comprised naive CD8+ T cells sorted from blood. These receptors were taken from a man aged 25-45 years in good health. CDR3s include the opening cysteine and the closing phenylalanine or tryptophan. D genes are given only for firm matches. Not every row has a clone size; where given, it reads once, few, many or a size class.

clone size	J gene	D gene	V gene	CDR3 protein	CDR3 DNA
NA	TRBJ2-7	NA	TRBV5-6	CASSLEARLYEQYF	TGTGCCAGCAGCCTGGAGGCACGATTATACGAGCAGTACTTC
NA	TRBJ2-1	NA	TRBV30	CAWTFMFYNEQFF	TGTGCCTGGACCTTCATGTTCTACAATGAGCAGTTCTTC
once	TRBJ2-7	NA	TRBV29-1	CSVATGDSYEQYF	TGCAGCGTTGCGACAGGAGATAGCTACGAGCAGTACTTC
NA	TRBJ1-1	NA	TRBV19	CASSPGGITEAFF	TGTGCCAGTAGTCCCGGAGGGATCACTGAAGCTTTCTTT
NA	TRBJ2-3	NA	TRBV28	CASGIDSSSTDTQYF	TGTGCCAGCGGAATTGACAGTTCTAGCACAGATACGCAGTATTTT
NA	TRBJ1-2	NA	TRBV9	CASSADGGYTF	TGTGCCAGCAGCGCTGACGGCGGCTACACCTTC
NA	TRBJ2-7	NA	TRBV27	CASSSGVSGYEQYF	TGTGCCAGCAGTTCCGGGGTGTCCGGATACGAGCAGTACTTC
once	TRBJ2-7	TRBD2	TRBV7-9	CASSSRTSGAPGQYF	TGTGCCAGCAGCTCCAGGACTAGCGGAGCCCCGGGGCAGTACTTC
once	TRBJ2-7	TRBD1	TRBV11-2	CASSSQTGGRYEQYF	TGTGCCAGCAGCTCGCAGACAGGGGGCCGTTACGAGCAGTACTTC
few	TRBJ2-4	NA	TRBV7-9	CASSGGGGASENIQYF	TGTGCCAGCAGCGGTGGCGGGGGCGCGTCCGAAAACATTCAGTACTTC
NA	TRBJ2-3	TRBD2	TRBV9	CASSVGLAGDTQYF	TGTGCCAGCAGCGTAGGACTAGCGGGAGATACGCAGTATTTT
many	TRBJ1-1	NA	TRBV7-9	CASSFTEAFF	TGTGCCAGCAGCTTCACTGAAGCTTTCTTT
NA	TRBJ2-7	NA	TRBV29-1	CSVKDQNYEQYF	TGCAGCGTTAAGGACCAGAACTACGAGCAGTACTTC
NA	TRBJ2-1	NA	TRBV7-7	CASSLDPDGNEQFF	TGTGCCAGCAGCTTAGACCCGGACGGGAATGAGCAGTTCTTC
NA	TRBJ2-7	TRBD1	TRBV5-1	CASSLDPLTGTGTYEQYF	TGCGCCAGCAGCTTGGATCCCCTTACCGGGACAGGGACCTACGAGCAGTACTTC
NA	TRBJ2-7	TRBD2	TRBV5-5	CASSGTSGRAYEQYF	TGTGCCAGCAGCGGGACTAGCGGGAGGGCCTACGAGCAGTACTTC
NA	TRBJ2-7	NA	TRBV6-5	CASSYSASGAEQYF	TGTGCCAGCAGTTACTCCGCGTCAGGGGCCGAGCAGTACTTC
NA	TRBJ1-2	NA	TRBV5-4	CASSRVGSDYGYTF	TGTGCCAGCAGCCGGGTAGGGAGCGACTATGGCTACACCTTC